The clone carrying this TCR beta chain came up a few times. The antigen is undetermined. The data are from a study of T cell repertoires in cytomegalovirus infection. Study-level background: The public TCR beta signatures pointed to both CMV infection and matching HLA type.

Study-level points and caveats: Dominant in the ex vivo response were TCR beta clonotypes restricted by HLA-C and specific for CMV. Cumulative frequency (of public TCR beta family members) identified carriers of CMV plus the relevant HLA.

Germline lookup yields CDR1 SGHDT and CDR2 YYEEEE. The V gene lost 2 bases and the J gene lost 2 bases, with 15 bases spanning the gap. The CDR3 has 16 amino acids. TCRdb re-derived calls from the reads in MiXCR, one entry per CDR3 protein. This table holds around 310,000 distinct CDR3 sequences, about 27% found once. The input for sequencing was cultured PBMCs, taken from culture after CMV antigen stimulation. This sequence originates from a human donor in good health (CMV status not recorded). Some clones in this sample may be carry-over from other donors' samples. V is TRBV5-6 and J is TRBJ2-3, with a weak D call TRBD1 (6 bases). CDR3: CASSFPLGTTTDTQYF. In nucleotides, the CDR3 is TGTGCCAGCAGCTTCCCTCTTGGGACAACCACAGATACGCAGTATTTT.